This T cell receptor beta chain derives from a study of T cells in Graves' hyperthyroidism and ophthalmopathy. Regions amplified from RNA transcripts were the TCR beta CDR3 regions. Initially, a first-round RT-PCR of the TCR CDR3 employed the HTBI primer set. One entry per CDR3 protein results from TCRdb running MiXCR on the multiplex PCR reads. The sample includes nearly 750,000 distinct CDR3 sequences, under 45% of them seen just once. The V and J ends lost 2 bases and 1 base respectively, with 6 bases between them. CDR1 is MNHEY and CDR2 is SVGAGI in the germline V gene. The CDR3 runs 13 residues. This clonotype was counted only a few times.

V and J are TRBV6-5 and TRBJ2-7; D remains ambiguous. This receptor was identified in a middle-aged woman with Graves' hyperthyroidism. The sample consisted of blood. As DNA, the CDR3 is TGTGCCAGCAGTTACACCCAGTCCTACGAGCAGTACTTC. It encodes CASSYTQSYEQYF.